The source of this TCR beta chain is a study of blood T cell repertoires in COVID-19. CDR3 length: 17 amino acids. Losses at the gene ends were 5 bases for V and 2 bases for J; bases not matched to a gene: 13. Germline V lookup: CDR1 SGHVS, CDR2 FNYEAQ. Profiled with immunoSEQ multiplex PCR; TCRdb holds only in-frame clones, not every one. The sample has 200,000 to 300,000 clones, roughly 90% seen once; the top ten hold 3.5% to 4%. The clonotype originates from a woman aged 25 to 45 with acute COVID-19. The V call is TRBV7-6, the J call TRBJ2-7, with 9 nucleotides matching TRBD2. Sequenced: PBMCs or T cells enriched from blood (not recorded which). CDR3 sequence: CASSVGLPAGGPYEQYF. Here the CDR3 DNA reads TGTGCCAGCAGCGTAGGACTTCCAGCGGGGGGACCCTACGAGCAGTACTTC.